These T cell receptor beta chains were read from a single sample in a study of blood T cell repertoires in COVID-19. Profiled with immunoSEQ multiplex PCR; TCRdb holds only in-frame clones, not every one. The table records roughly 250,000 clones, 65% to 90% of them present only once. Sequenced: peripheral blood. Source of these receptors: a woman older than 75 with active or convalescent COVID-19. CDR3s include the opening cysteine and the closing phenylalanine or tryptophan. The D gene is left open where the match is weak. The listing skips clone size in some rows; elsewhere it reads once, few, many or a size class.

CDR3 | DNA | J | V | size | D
CASSFGQGSYEQYF | TGTGCCAGCAGTTTTGGACAGGGGTCCTACGAGCAGTACTTC | TRBJ2-7 | TRBV27 | NA | TRBD1
CASSLGQPNEKLFF | TGTGCCAGCAGCTTAGGACAGCCTAATGAAAAACTGTTTTTT | TRBJ1-4 | TRBV13 | NA | NA
CASSLVTRGRSTDTQYF | TGTGCCAGCAGCTTGGTTACGCGGGGGCGAAGCACAGATACGCAGTATTTT | TRBJ2-3 | TRBV5-5 | once | NA
CASSIRGNTGELFF | TGTGCCAGTAGTATCCGGGGAAACACCGGGGAGCTGTTTTTT | TRBJ2-2 | TRBV19 | NA | NA
CASQRTGKAETQYF | TGTGCCAGCCAGAGGACCGGGAAGGCGGAGACCCAGTACTTC | TRBJ2-5 | TRBV7-9 | once | NA
CASTKTREQISYEQYF | TGTGCCAGCACCAAGACTCGGGAACAAATCTCCTACGAGCAGTACTTC | TRBJ2-7 | TRBV11-1 | NA | NA
CASSESGTGSGNTIYF | TGTGCCAGCAGTGAAAGTGGTACGGGCTCTGGAAACACCATATATTTT | TRBJ1-3 | TRBV2 | NA | NA
CASKNDRVYQPQHF | TGTGCCAGTAAAAACGACAGGGTCTATCAGCCCCAGCATTTT | TRBJ1-5 | TRBV19 | NA | TRBD1
CASSERIGLAVWFF | TGTGCCAGCAGTGAAAGAATCGGACTAGCGGTGTGGTTCTTC | TRBJ2-1 | TRBV2 | once | TRBD2
CASSFSGNSLYGYTF | TGTGCCAGCAGCTTTTCAGGGAATTCTCTCTATGGCTACACCTTC | TRBJ1-2 | TRBV5-6 | once | NA
CASSHPFRDKRDQPQHF | TGTGCCAGCAGTCACCCTTTTAGGGACAAAAGAGACCAGCCCCAGCATTTT | TRBJ1-5 | TRBV6-6 | NA | NA
CASSAGDNSNQPQHF | TGCGCCAGCAGCGCGGGGGACAATAGCAATCAGCCCCAGCATTTT | TRBJ1-5 | TRBV5-1 | NA | NA
CASSLGTAEDNSPLHF | TGCGCCAGCAGCCTCGGGACAGCAGAAGATAATTCACCCCTCCACTTT | TRBJ1-6 | TRBV5-1 | few | TRBD1
CASRLKPRTVSYEQYF | TGTGCCAGCAGGCTAAAACCGAGGACAGTATCCTACGAGCAGTACTTC | TRBJ2-7 | TRBV27 | few | NA
CASSTGTANHGYTF | TGTGCCAGTAGTACCGGGACAGCTAATCATGGCTACACCTTC | TRBJ1-2 | TRBV19 | NA | TRBD1
CASISRETETQYF | TGTGCCAGCATCAGTCGGGAGACCGAGACCCAGTACTTC | TRBJ2-5 | TRBV2 | NA | NA
CAIRPRRQGIDTGELFF | TGTGCCATCAGGCCCCGGAGACAGGGGATTGACACCGGGGAGCTGTTTTTT | TRBJ2-2 | TRBV10-3 | NA | TRBD1
CASSRQAVTEKLFF | TGTGCCAGCAGTCGACAGGCCGTTACTGAAAAACTGTTTTTT | TRBJ1-4 | TRBV6-6 | NA | NA
CASSPRRAERETQYF | TGTGCCAGCTCACCACGCCGTGCGGAGCGGGAGACCCAGTACTTC | TRBJ2-5 | TRBV18 | NA | NA
CASTLGGFYGYTF | TGTGCCAGCACCCTGGGGGGGTTCTATGGCTACACCTTC | TRBJ1-2 | TRBV12-3/TRBV12-4 | NA | NA
CASSPGEARSEAFF | TGTGCCAGCTCACCGGGGGAGGCCCGGTCTGAAGCTTTCTTT | TRBJ1-1 | TRBV18 | NA | NA
CASSPGPPGELFF | TGCGCCAGCAGTCCTGGCCCACCCGGGGAGCTGTTTTTT | TRBJ2-2 | TRBV10-1 | NA | NA
CSVSPGTSKLSYNEQFF | TGCAGTGTTAGTCCCGGGACTAGCAAACTCTCCTACAATGAGCAGTTCTTC | TRBJ2-1 | TRBV20-1 | NA | TRBD2
CASSYPRGQGINEQFF | TGTGCCAGCAGTTACCCCCGGGGACAGGGGATCAATGAGCAGTTCTTC | TRBJ2-1 | TRBV6-2/TRBV6-3 | NA | TRBD1
CASSWGGTGNQPQHF | TGTGCCAGCAGTTGGGGGGGGACCGGCAATCAGCCCCAGCATTTT | TRBJ1-5 | TRBV6-5 | NA | NA
CASSPGTFGNTIYF | TGTGCCAGCAGCCCAGGGACTTTTGGAAACACCATATATTTT | TRBJ1-3 | TRBV9 | few | NA
CASSLYSASEQYF | TGTGCCAGCAGCTTGTACAGTGCCTCCGAGCAGTACTTC | TRBJ2-7 | TRBV7-2 | NA | NA
CASCRPGNTEAFF | TGTGCCAGCTGCCGTCCAGGAAACACTGAAGCTTTCTTT | TRBJ1-1 | TRBV18 | NA | NA
CASSLGWRQTYNSPLHF | TGTGCCAGCAGCTTGGGTTGGAGGCAGACATATAATTCACCCCTCCACTTT | TRBJ1-6 | TRBV5-5 | NA | NA
CASGTGAQGGYTF | TGTGCCAGCGGGACAGGGGCGCAGGGGGGCTACACCTTC | TRBJ1-2 | TRBV25-1 | once | TRBD1
CASSLAGVSSGNTIYF | TGTGCCAGCAGCTTAGCGGGAGTGAGCTCTGGAAACACCATATATTTT | TRBJ1-3 | TRBV11-1 | NA | NA
CASSLDSGYPYGYTF | TGTGCCAGCAGCTTGGATTCAGGGTATCCCTATGGCTACACCTTC | TRBJ1-2 | TRBV5-4 | NA | NA
CASNPGQGGTGELFF | TGTGCCAGTAACCCCGGCCAGGGAGGCACCGGGGAGCTGTTTTTT | TRBJ2-2 | TRBV19 | NA | NA
CASINRGIWASGTEAFF | TGTGCCAGTATCAACAGGGGAATATGGGCTTCGGGCACTGAAGCTTTCTTT | TRBJ1-1 | TRBV19 | NA | TRBD1
CASSDIAGSMDTQYF | TGTGCCAGCAGCGATATAGCGGGATCGATGGATACGCAGTATTTT | TRBJ2-3 | TRBV9 | NA | TRBD2
CASSTSGSVDEQFF | TGTGCCAGCAGCACTAGCGGGAGTGTGGATGAGCAGTTCTTC | TRBJ2-1 | TRBV5-4 | once | TRBD2
CASSAQAGTYEQYF | TGTGCCAGCAGTGCACAGGCGGGGACCTACGAGCAGTACTTC | TRBJ2-7 | TRBV2 | NA | NA
CASSFGDQPQHF | TGTGCCAGCAGTTTCGGGGATCAGCCCCAGCATTTT | TRBJ1-5 | TRBV12-3/TRBV12-4 | NA | NA
CASSVQGGTNEKLFF | TGTGCCAGTAGTGTACAGGGTGGAACTAATGAAAAACTGTTTTTT | TRBJ1-4 | TRBV19 | NA | NA
CASSLAWQGMNPYEQYF | TGTGCCAGCAGCTTAGCCTGGCAGGGGATGAATCCCTACGAGCAGTACTTC | TRBJ2-7 | TRBV7-2 | NA | NA
CASSSGFITYGYTF | TGTGCCAGCAGCTCAGGGTTTATAACCTATGGCTACACCTTC | TRBJ1-2 | TRBV9 | NA | NA
CASSEGQVGFGYTF | TGTGCCAGCAGTGAGGGACAGGTAGGATTCGGCTACACCTTC | TRBJ1-2 | TRBV2 | NA | TRBD1
CASQRESYNEQFF | TGTGCCAGCCAGCGGGAATCCTACAATGAGCAGTTCTTC | TRBJ2-1 | TRBV2 | NA | TRBD2
CASSLAPDTGELFF | TGTGCCAGCAGCTTAGCCCCGGACACCGGGGAGCTGTTTTTT | TRBJ2-2 | TRBV11-2 | few | NA
CSVPLNMNTEAFF | TGCAGCGTTCCCCTTAACATGAACACTGAAGCTTTCTTT | TRBJ1-1 | TRBV29-1 | NA | NA
CASSEETTGEDNQPQHF | TGTGCCAGCAGTGAAGAGACAACAGGGGAGGACAATCAGCCCCAGCATTTT | TRBJ1-5 | TRBV6-1 | NA | TRBD1
CATSRQTGSLTYEQYF | TGTGCCACCAGCAGACAAACAGGGTCGTTGACCTACGAGCAGTACTTC | TRBJ2-7 | TRBV15 | NA | NA
CASSLYPAPTDNSPLHF | TGTGCCAGCAGCTTGTACCCCGCCCCGACAGATAATTCACCCCTCCACTTT | TRBJ1-6 | TRBV5-8 | NA | NA
CASSPSGGAAEQYF | TGCGCCAGCAGCCCTAGCGGGGGGGCTGCCGAGCAGTACTTC | TRBJ2-7 | TRBV5-1 | NA | TRBD2
CSVGGPSSGNTIYF | TGCAGCGTTGGTGGGCCGAGCTCTGGAAACACCATATATTTT | TRBJ1-3 | TRBV29-1 | NA | NA
CASRGQVHSYEQYF | TGTGCCAGCAGGGGACAGGTCCACTCCTACGAGCAGTACTTC | TRBJ2-7 | TRBV6-5 | NA | TRBD1
CASSQEADYGYTF | TGTGCCAGCAGCCAAGAAGCGGACTATGGCTACACCTTC | TRBJ1-2 | TRBV4-2 | once | NA